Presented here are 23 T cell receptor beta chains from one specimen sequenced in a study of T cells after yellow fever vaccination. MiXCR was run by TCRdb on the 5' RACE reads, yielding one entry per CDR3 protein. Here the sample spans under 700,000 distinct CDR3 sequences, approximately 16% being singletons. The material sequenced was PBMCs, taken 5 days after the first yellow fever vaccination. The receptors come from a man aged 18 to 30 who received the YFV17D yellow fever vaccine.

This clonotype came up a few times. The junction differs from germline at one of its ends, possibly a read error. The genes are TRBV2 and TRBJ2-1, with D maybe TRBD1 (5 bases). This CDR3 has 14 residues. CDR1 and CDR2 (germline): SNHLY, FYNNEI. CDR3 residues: CTSSEAPGPLEQFF. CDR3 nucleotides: TGTACCAGCAGTGAAGCCCCAGGGCCTCTTGAGCAGTTCTTC.

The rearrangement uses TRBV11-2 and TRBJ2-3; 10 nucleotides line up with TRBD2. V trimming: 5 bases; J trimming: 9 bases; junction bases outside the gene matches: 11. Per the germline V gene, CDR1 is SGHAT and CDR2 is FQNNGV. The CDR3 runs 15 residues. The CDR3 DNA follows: TGTGCCAGCAGCGGGCTAGCGGGGGTGTTAATCACGCAGTATTTT. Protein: CASSGLAGVLITQYF.

The CDR3 protein is CASSLGSDNSPLHF. The CDR3 DNA reads as TGTGCCAGCAGCTTAGGATCGGATAATTCACCCCTCCACTTT. The rearrangement links TRBV7-9 to TRBJ1-6; D is uncertain. Trimming removed 1 base from V and 5 bases from J, with 6 bases in between. CDR1 SEHNR and CDR2 FQNEAQ come from the germline V gene (reference sequence). This CDR3 has 14 amino acids.

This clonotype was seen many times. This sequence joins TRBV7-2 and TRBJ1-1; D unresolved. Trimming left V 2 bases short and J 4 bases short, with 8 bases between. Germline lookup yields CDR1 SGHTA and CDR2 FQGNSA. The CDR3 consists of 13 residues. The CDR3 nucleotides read TGTGCCAGCAGCTTATTGTTCCCCACTGAAGCTTTCTTT. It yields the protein CASSLLFPTEAFF.

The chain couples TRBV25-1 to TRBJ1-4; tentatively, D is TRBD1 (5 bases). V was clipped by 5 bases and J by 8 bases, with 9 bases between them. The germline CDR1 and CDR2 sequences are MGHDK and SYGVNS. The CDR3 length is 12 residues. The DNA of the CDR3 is TGTGCCAGCAGTCGGGGGGTGGAAAAACTGTTTTTT. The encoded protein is CASSRGVEKLFF.

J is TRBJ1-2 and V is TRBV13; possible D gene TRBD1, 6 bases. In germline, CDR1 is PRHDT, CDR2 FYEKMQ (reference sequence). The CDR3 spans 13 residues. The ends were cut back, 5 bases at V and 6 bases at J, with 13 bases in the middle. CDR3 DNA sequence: TGTGCCAGCAGCCAAACAGGGACGCATGGCTACACCTTC. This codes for CASSQTGTHGYTF.

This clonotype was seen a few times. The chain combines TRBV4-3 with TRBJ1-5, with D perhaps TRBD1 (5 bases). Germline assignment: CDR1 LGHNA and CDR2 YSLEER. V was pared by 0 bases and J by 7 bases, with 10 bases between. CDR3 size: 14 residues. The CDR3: CASSQDPGWQPQHF. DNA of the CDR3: TGCGCCAGCAGCCAAGACCCAGGGTGGCAGCCCCAGCATTTT.

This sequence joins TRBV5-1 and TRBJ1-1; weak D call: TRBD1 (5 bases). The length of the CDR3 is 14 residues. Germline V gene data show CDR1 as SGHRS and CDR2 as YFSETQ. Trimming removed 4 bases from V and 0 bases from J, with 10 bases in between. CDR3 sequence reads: CASSHQGVNTEAFF. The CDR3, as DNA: TGCGCCAGCAGCCACCAGGGAGTGAACACTGAAGCTTTCTTT.

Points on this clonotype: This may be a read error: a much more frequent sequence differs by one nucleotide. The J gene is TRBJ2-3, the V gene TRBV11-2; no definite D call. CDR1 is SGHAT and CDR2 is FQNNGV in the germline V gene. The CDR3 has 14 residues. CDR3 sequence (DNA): TGTACCAGCAGCCCCATCCGTAGCACAGATACGCAGTATTTT. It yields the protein CTSSPIRSTDTQYF.

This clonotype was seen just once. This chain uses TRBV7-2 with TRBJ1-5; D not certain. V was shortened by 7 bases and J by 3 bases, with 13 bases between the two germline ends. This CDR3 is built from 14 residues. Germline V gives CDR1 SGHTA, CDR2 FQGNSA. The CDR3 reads CASTLVGINQPQHF. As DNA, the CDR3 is TGTGCCAGCACCCTAGTGGGGATCAATCAGCCCCAGCATTTT.

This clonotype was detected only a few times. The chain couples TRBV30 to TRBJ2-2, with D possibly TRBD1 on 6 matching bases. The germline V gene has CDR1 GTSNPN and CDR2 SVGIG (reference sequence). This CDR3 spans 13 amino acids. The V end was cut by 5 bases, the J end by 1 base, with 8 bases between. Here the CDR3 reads CAWETGNTGELFF. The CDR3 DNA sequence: TGTGCCTGGGAGACAGGGAACACCGGGGAGCTGTTTTTT.

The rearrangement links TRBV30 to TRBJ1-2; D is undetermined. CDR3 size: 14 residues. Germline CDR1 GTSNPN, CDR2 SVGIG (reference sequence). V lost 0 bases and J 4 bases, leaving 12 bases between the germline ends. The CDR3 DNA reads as TGTGCCTGGAGTGTAAAGGGTCATTCCTATGGCTACACCTTC. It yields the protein CAWSVKGHSYGYTF.

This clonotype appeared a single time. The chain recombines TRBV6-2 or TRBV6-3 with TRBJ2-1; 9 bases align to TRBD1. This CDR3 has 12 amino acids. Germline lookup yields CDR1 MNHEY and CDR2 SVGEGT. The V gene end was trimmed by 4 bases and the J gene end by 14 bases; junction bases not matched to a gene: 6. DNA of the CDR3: TGTGCCAGCAGTTCCGAGTGGGACAGGGAGTTCTTC. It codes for CASSSEWDREFF.

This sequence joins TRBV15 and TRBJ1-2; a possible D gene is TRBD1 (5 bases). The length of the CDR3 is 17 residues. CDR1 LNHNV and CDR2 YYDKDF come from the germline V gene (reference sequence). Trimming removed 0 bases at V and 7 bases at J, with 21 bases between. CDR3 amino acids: CATSRENPAGPGGGYTF. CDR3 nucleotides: TGTGCCACCAGCAGAGAAAATCCCGCGGGGCCGGGGGGTGGCTACACCTTC.

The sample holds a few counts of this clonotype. The CDR3 DNA follows: TGCAGTGCTAGTCTTAGCTCCTACAATGAGCAGTTCTTC. Its protein product is CSASLSSYNEQFF. The chain combines TRBV20-1 with TRBJ2-1; D is unresolved. This CDR3 comprises 13 residues. V was trimmed by 3 bases and J by 0 bases, leaving 6 bases between them. Germline CDR1 reads DFQATT; CDR2 reads SNEGSKA (reference sequence).

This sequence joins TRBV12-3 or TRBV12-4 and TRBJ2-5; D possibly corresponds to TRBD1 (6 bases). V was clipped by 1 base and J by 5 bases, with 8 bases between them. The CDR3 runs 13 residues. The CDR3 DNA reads TGTGCCAGCAGTTTAGACCAGGGGGAGACCCAGTACTTC. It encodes CASSLDQGETQYF.

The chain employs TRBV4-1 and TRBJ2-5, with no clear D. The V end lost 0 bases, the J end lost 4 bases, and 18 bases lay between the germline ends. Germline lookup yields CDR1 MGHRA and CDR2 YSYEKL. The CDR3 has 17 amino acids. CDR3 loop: CASSQDPKSVVRETQYF. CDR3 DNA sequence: TGCGCCAGCAGCCAAGATCCTAAGTCTGTAGTACGAGAGACCCAGTACTTC.

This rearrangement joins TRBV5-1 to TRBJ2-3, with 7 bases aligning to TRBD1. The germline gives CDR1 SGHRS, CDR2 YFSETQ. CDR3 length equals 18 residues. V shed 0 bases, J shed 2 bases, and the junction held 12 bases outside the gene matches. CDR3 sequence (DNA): TGCGCCAGCAGCTTGGCAGGGGGTGGAGGAGGTTTCACAGATACGCAGTATTTT. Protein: CASSLAGGGGGFTDTQYF.

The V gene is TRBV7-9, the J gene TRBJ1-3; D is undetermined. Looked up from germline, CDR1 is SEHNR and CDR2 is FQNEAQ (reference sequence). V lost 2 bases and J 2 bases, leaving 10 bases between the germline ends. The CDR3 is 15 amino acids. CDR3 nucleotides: TGTGCCAGCAGCTTAAGGGATCGGGCTGGAAACACCATATATTTT. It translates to CASSLRDRAGNTIYF.

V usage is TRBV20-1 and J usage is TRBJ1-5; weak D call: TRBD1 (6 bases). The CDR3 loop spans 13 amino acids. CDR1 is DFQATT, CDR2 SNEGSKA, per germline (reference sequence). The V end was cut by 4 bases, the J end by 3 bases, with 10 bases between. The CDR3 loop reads CSAKGQINQPQHF. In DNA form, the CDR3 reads TGCAGTGCTAAAGGACAGATCAATCAGCCCCAGCATTTT.

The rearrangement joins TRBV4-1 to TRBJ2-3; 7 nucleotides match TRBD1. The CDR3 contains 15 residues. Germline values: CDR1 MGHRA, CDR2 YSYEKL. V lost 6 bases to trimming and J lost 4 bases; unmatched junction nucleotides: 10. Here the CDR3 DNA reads TGCGCCAGCAGAGAAGAAGGGGGCCGGGCAGATACGCAGTATTTT. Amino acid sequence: CASREEGGRADTQYF.

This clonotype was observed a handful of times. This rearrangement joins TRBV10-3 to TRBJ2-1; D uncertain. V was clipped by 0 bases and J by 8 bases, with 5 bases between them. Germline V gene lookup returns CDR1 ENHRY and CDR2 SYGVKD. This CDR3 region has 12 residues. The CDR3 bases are TGTGCCATCAGTGAGTCTCGGGATGAGCAGTTCTTC. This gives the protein CAISESRDEQFF.

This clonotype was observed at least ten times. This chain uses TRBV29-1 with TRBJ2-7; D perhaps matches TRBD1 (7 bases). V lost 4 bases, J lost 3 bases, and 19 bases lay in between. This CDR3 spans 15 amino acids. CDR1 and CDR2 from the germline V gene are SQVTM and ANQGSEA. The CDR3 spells CSVGGLAGQNYEQYF. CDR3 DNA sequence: TGCAGCGTTGGCGGGCTCGCGGGACAGAACTACGAGCAGTACTTC.